The clone carrying this TCR beta chain was seen many times. The germline V gene has CDR1 DFQATT and CDR2 SNEGSKA (reference sequence). This CDR3 spans 13 amino acids. Trimming removed 3 bases from V and 3 bases from J, with 12 bases in between. Unique molecular identifiers were incorporated into the prepared TCRbeta library. TCRdb analysed the PCR reads with MiXCR anew, one entry per CDR3 protein. Of some 81,000 distinct CDR3 sequences listed, approximately 14% are singletons. The data were taken from a study of T-cell reconstitution after alpha-beta-depleted transplantation in children. The sample here was PBMCs, mostly from graft donor cells, taken 180 days after TCRalphabeta/CD19-depleted stem cell transplant. This receptor was identified in a male patient between 2 and 15 years old who had a stem cell transplant for acute lymphoblastic leukemia, so the T cells may come from the graft donor. The chain couples TRBV20-1 to TRBJ2-7, with D maybe TRBD1 (6 bases). The CDR3 here is CSASRTVFYEQYF. CDR3 coding DNA: TGCAGTGCTAGCCGGACAGTTTTCTACGAGCAGTACTTC.